This T cell receptor (beta chain) stems from a study of blood T cell repertoires in COVID-19. Study context: Material from acute and convalescent COVID-19 was sourced from the United States, Italy and Spain. T cells, B-cell-depleted T cells, or PBMCs supplied cDNA or gDNA.

All enrollees were roughly 18 to 89 years old and from approximately 24 US areas. Donors of Cohort 3 who recovered were those that had two negative PCRs, clearance, or symptom resolution. Trimming left V 4 bases short and J 0 bases short, with 6 bases between. The CDR3 totals 12 residues. The V gene's germline CDR1 is GTSNPN and CDR2 SVGIG (reference sequence). Assay used: immunoSEQ multiplex PCR; TCRdb lists only in-frame clones, some missing. The data hold about 280,000 clones, with approximately 81% observed a single time. The sample comprised PBMCs or T cells enriched from blood (not recorded which). The chain couples TRBV30 to TRBJ1-2, with D tentatively TRBD1 (5 bases). The clonotype originates from a woman between 50 and 59 years old who had recovered from COVID-19. The CDR3 nucleotides read TGTGCCTGGACGACAGCTAACTATGGCTACACCTTC. This sequence encodes CAWTTANYGYTF.